The rows below give T cell receptor beta chains drawn from one sample of a study of T-cell memory formation after mild COVID-19. TCRdb analysed the 5' RACE reads with MiXCR anew, one entry per CDR3 protein. The table lists about 210,000 distinct CDR3 sequences, more than 9% of them singletons. Material for sequencing was PBMCs or a T cell subset sorted from them (not recorded which). The receptors were gathered from a man in his late teens or twenties who had mild COVID-19 (a few samples of this study predate the infection). Cell type and time point are not known. Each CDR3 is given with its conserved first and last residue. The order of the fields is D gene, clone size, V gene, J gene, CDR3 DNA, CDR3 protein. The D gene is left open where the match is weak. The size field is filled for only some rows; it gives once, few, many or a size class.

d_call: NA
clone_size: few
v_call: TRBV3-1
j_call: TRBJ1-2
cdr3_nt: TGTGCCAGCAGCCCACTCGTCGGGGGAGGCTACACCTTC
cdr3_aa: CASSPLVGGGYTF

d_call: NA
clone_size: NA
v_call: TRBV7-2
j_call: TRBJ2-7
cdr3_nt: TGTGCCAGCGGATTCGTCGGCGGAAGAAGCTCCTACGAGCAGTACTTC
cdr3_aa: CASGFVGGRSSYEQYF

d_call: TRBD1
clone_size: NA
v_call: TRBV7-2
j_call: TRBJ1-1
cdr3_nt: TGTGCCAGCAGCAAGGACAGGGGGCGAGCTTTCTTT
cdr3_aa: CASSKDRGRAFF

d_call: NA
clone_size: many
v_call: TRBV5-1
j_call: TRBJ2-3
cdr3_nt: TGCGCCAGCAGCTTGGCCCAGCTTGGCACAGATACGCAGTATTTT
cdr3_aa: CASSLAQLGTDTQYF

d_call: TRBD2
clone_size: few
v_call: TRBV5-1
j_call: TRBJ2-7
cdr3_nt: TGCGCCAGCAGCTTGACTAGCGGGAGCTCCTACGAGCAGTACTTC
cdr3_aa: CASSLTSGSSYEQYF

d_call: TRBD2
clone_size: NA
v_call: TRBV7-3
j_call: TRBJ2-5
cdr3_nt: TGTGCCAGCAGCTTTAGCGGGGGGGCCGGGACCCAGTACTTC
cdr3_aa: CASSFSGGAGTQYF

d_call: NA
clone_size: NA
v_call: TRBV6-1
j_call: TRBJ2-5
cdr3_nt: TGTGCCAGCACCCGGGACCCCAACGGCGGAGAGACCCAGTACTTC
cdr3_aa: CASTRDPNGGETQYF

d_call: TRBD2
clone_size: few
v_call: TRBV24-1
j_call: TRBJ2-1
cdr3_nt: TGTGCCACCAGTGCCCTGGGAGGGGTTTACAATGAGCAGTTCTTC
cdr3_aa: CATSALGGVYNEQFF

d_call: NA
clone_size: NA
v_call: TRBV6-5
j_call: TRBJ1-1
cdr3_nt: TGTGCCAGCAGCCAGACTCGAGACACTGAAGCTTTCTTT
cdr3_aa: CASSQTRDTEAFF

d_call: NA
clone_size: NA
v_call: TRBV29-1
j_call: TRBJ2-1
cdr3_nt: TGCAGCGTTGAAGGATACGGGGGAAGGAGAAATGAGCAGTTCTTC
cdr3_aa: CSVEGYGGRRNEQFF

d_call: NA
clone_size: NA
v_call: TRBV20-1
j_call: TRBJ2-1
cdr3_nt: TGCAGTGCTAGCGGTAACAATGAGCAGTTCTTC
cdr3_aa: CSASGNNEQFF

d_call: NA
clone_size: few
v_call: TRBV18
j_call: TRBJ1-5
cdr3_nt: TGTGCCAGCTCACCACAGCAGAATCAGCCCCAGCATTTT
cdr3_aa: CASSPQQNQPQHF

d_call: NA
clone_size: NA
v_call: TRBV7-9
j_call: TRBJ2-7
cdr3_nt: TGTGCCAGCAGCTCCGAGGAGGTGACCGGCTCCTACGAGCAGTACTTC
cdr3_aa: CASSSEEVTGSYEQYF

d_call: NA
clone_size: many
v_call: TRBV20-1
j_call: TRBJ2-4
cdr3_nt: TGCAGTGCTTTCCGGGACACATCCACACCGCAGTACTTC
cdr3_aa: CSAFRDTSTPQYF

d_call: NA
clone_size: few
v_call: TRBV7-2
j_call: TRBJ2-6
cdr3_nt: TGTGCCAGCAACAGGGAAAGTTCTGGGGCCAACGTCCTGACTTTC
cdr3_aa: CASNRESSGANVLTF

d_call: TRBD1
clone_size: few
v_call: TRBV2
j_call: TRBJ2-1
cdr3_nt: TGTGCCAGCAGTGACGGGACAGTCTACAATGAGCAGTTCTTC
cdr3_aa: CASSDGTVYNEQFF

d_call: TRBD2
clone_size: few
v_call: TRBV6-5
j_call: TRBJ2-1
cdr3_nt: TGTGCCAGCAGCTTAAGCGGGGGGGCCTGGGATGAGCAGTTCTTC
cdr3_aa: CASSLSGGAWDEQFF

d_call: NA
clone_size: few
v_call: TRBV2
j_call: TRBJ2-2
cdr3_nt: TGTGCCAGCAGTGAAGGCCTTACAGGGTTAGCCGGGGAGCTGTTTTTT
cdr3_aa: CASSEGLTGLAGELFF

d_call: NA
clone_size: many
v_call: TRBV7-6
j_call: TRBJ2-7
cdr3_nt: TGTGCCAGCAGCCTCTCGGGGCAGGGATCCTACGAGCAGTACTTC
cdr3_aa: CASSLSGQGSYEQYF

d_call: TRBD1
clone_size: many
v_call: TRBV7-9
j_call: TRBJ2-3
cdr3_nt: TGTGCCAGCAGCTTGGACAGGGGGATCCCCCCAGATACGCAGTATTTT
cdr3_aa: CASSLDRGIPPDTQYF

d_call: NA
clone_size: NA
v_call: TRBV7-9
j_call: TRBJ2-5
cdr3_nt: TGTGCCAGCAGCTCAGTTGGTGGTGGGGAGACCCAGTACTTC
cdr3_aa: CASSSVGGGETQYF

d_call: NA
clone_size: NA
v_call: TRBV20-1
j_call: TRBJ2-5
cdr3_nt: TGCAGTGCGCGTATGGGGGAGACCCAGTACTTC
cdr3_aa: CSARMGETQYF

d_call: TRBD1
clone_size: few
v_call: TRBV4-3
j_call: TRBJ1-2
cdr3_nt: TGCGCCAGCAGCCGAGACCGACAGGGTACCCTTTATGGCTACACCTTC
cdr3_aa: CASSRDRQGTLYGYTF

d_call: NA
clone_size: few
v_call: TRBV7-6
j_call: TRBJ2-5
cdr3_nt: TGTGCCAGCAGCTTAGCGGGGGGGCACCAAGAGACCCAGTACTTC
cdr3_aa: CASSLAGGHQETQYF

d_call: NA
clone_size: many
v_call: TRBV7-9
j_call: TRBJ1-5
cdr3_nt: TGTGCCAGCAGCATCTGGGGCAATCAGCCCCAGCATTTT
cdr3_aa: CASSIWGNQPQHF

d_call: NA
clone_size: few
v_call: TRBV6-5
j_call: TRBJ2-3
cdr3_nt: TGTGCCAGCAGCCGAGGACAGACCACTAGCACAGATACGCAGTATTTT
cdr3_aa: CASSRGQTTSTDTQYF

d_call: NA
clone_size: few
v_call: TRBV4-2
j_call: TRBJ2-2
cdr3_nt: TGTGCCAGCAGCCAAGTGACTAGTGGGGGCGGGGAGCTGTTTTTT
cdr3_aa: CASSQVTSGGGELFF

d_call: NA
clone_size: many
v_call: TRBV5-1
j_call: TRBJ1-2
cdr3_nt: TGCGCCAGCAGCTTCACAGAGGACTATGGCTACACCTTC
cdr3_aa: CASSFTEDYGYTF

d_call: NA
clone_size: once
v_call: TRBV6-6
j_call: TRBJ1-1
cdr3_nt: TGTGCCAGCAGTCCGTGGGGGGGCCTGAACACTGAAGCTTTCTTT
cdr3_aa: CASSPWGGLNTEAFF

d_call: NA
clone_size: few
v_call: TRBV7-9
j_call: TRBJ2-2
cdr3_nt: TGTGCCAGCAGCTTAGACCTCCTGAGTAGGGCCGGGGAGCTGTTTTTT
cdr3_aa: CASSLDLLSRAGELFF

d_call: NA
clone_size: few
v_call: TRBV7-9
j_call: TRBJ2-1
cdr3_nt: TGTGCCAGCAGCCCACGGGGCAGTAGTAATGAGCAGTTCTTC
cdr3_aa: CASSPRGSSNEQFF

d_call: TRBD1
clone_size: NA
v_call: TRBV10-3
j_call: TRBJ2-5
cdr3_nt: TGTGCCATCAAAGGGCATCGGGACAGTGGACAAGAGACCCAGTACTTC
cdr3_aa: CAIKGHRDSGQETQYF

d_call: NA
clone_size: NA
v_call: TRBV30
j_call: TRBJ2-1
cdr3_nt: TGTGCCTGGGCAAGACTAGTACACAATGAGCAGTTCTTC
cdr3_aa: CAWARLVHNEQFF

d_call: NA
clone_size: few
v_call: TRBV11-2
j_call: TRBJ1-2
cdr3_nt: TGTGCCAGCAGCCTGGGGAGTAACTATGGCTACACCTTC
cdr3_aa: CASSLGSNYGYTF

d_call: NA
clone_size: NA
v_call: TRBV4-3
j_call: TRBJ1-1
cdr3_nt: TGCGCCAGCAGCCAAGATCCGCAGGGGAGGAACACTGAAGCTTTCTTT
cdr3_aa: CASSQDPQGRNTEAFF

d_call: NA
clone_size: few
v_call: TRBV29-1
j_call: TRBJ1-5
cdr3_nt: TGCAGCGCACAGGAGGGGGATCAGCCCCAGCATTTT
cdr3_aa: CSAQEGDQPQHF

d_call: NA
clone_size: few
v_call: TRBV6-1
j_call: TRBJ2-7
cdr3_nt: TGTGCCAGCAGTGTGGGGACTCACACCTACGAGCAGTACTTC
cdr3_aa: CASSVGTHTYEQYF